The 29 T cell receptor beta chains listed next were all sequenced from one sample in a study of T-cell reconstitution after alpha-beta-depleted transplantation in children. Unique molecular identifiers were incorporated into the prepared TCRbeta library. One entry per CDR3 protein, called by TCRdb with MiXCR from the PCR reads. The sample carries 190,000 or so distinct CDR3 sequences, more than 6.5% recorded once. The specimen comprised PBMCs from the stem cell graft donor, sampled from the stem cell graft. The receptors stem from a human donor who donated a stem cell graft to a child with Wiskott-Aldrich syndrome.

This clonotype was seen repeatedly, ten times or more. This chain uses TRBV29-1 with TRBJ2-1; D gene unclear. The CDR3 extends over 13 amino acids. From germline, CDR1 is SQVTM and CDR2 ANQGSEA. The V gene lost 6 bases and the J gene lost 0 bases, with 9 bases spanning the gap. CDR3 coding DNA: TGCAGCGTATCCCCGAGCTCCTACAATGAGCAGTTCTTC. Translating it yields CSVSPSSYNEQFF.

This clonotype was found many times. The chain uses TRBV5-1 and TRBJ2-2; D unresolved. Germline V gene data show CDR1 as SGHRS and CDR2 as YFSETQ. CDR3 length: 16 residues. Trimming removed 3 bases from V and 3 bases from J, with 15 bases in between. The CDR3 DNA follows: TGCGCCAGCAGCTCCGGAGAAATTTTAGACACCGGGGAGCTGTTTTTT. Translated: CASSSGEILDTGELFF.

The chain employs TRBV7-7 and TRBJ2-3, with D possibly being TRBD1 (5 bases). This CDR3 comprises 13 residues. Germline V lookup: CDR1 SSHAT, CDR2 FNYEAQ (reference sequence). Trimming cost V 5 bases and J 6 bases, with 12 bases left between them. The CDR3 is CASSARQKDTQYF. In nucleotides, the CDR3 is TGTGCCAGCAGCGCAAGACAGAAGGATACGCAGTATTTT.

This chain connects TRBV27 to TRBJ2-1; no definite D call. Germline lookup yields CDR1 MNHEY and CDR2 SMNVEV (reference sequence). With 6 bases removed from V and 5 bases from J, the gap between germline ends came to 20 bases. CDR3 length: 16 amino acids. Here the CDR3 reads CASSRVNWGRDNEQFF. The CDR3 coding sequence is TGTGCCAGCAGCCGGGTAAATTGGGGAAGGGACAATGAGCAGTTCTTC.

This clonotype has a count of ten or more. The DNA of the CDR3 is TGTGCCAGCAGCTCGGACTGGAATAACAATGAGCAGTTCTTC. This encodes CASSSDWNNNEQFF. This chain connects TRBV7-8 to TRBJ2-1; possibly TRBD2 for D (5 bases). This CDR3 is built from 14 residues. Trimming shortened V by 4 bases and J by 5 bases, and 12 bases separated the two germline ends. Germline V gene sequence: CDR1 SGHVS, CDR2 FQNEAQ.

This clonotype was seen ten or more times. This chain links TRBV20-1 with TRBJ1-1; D is uncertain. CDR3 length: 13 residues. Germline CDR1 is DFQATT and CDR2 is SNEGSKA (reference sequence). Trimming removed 6 bases from V and 6 bases from J, with 17 bases in between. In nucleotides, the CDR3 is TGCAGTGCAAAGGACCCCCAAAAGCCTGAAGCTTTCTTT. It encodes CSAKDPQKPEAFF.

This clonotype was recorded at least ten times. The rearrangement uses TRBV20-1 and TRBJ2-7, with 9 bases fitting TRBD1. V lost 5 bases to trimming and J lost 5 bases; unmatched junction nucleotides: 7. The germline CDR1 and CDR2 sequences are DFQATT and SNEGSKA (reference sequence). The CDR3 loop spans 13 amino acids. The CDR3 loop is CSAATGGRNEQYF. As DNA, the CDR3 is TGCAGTGCTGCGACAGGGGGACGGAACGAGCAGTACTTC.

This clonotype was counted at least ten times. The chain recombines TRBV20-1 with TRBJ1-1; 10 bases line up with TRBD1. The CDR3 covers 13 residues. Germline lookup yields CDR1 DFQATT and CDR2 SNEGSKA (reference sequence). Unmatched junction bases numbered 10, after V lost 6 bases and J lost 9 bases. The chain's CDR3 is CSARLGTGAQAFF. Here the CDR3 DNA reads TGCAGTGCAAGATTAGGGACAGGGGCCCAAGCTTTCTTT.

This clonotype was detected many times. The chain combines TRBV2 with TRBJ2-1, with D possibly being TRBD2 (5 bases). Germline V gene data show CDR1 as SNHLY and CDR2 as FYNNEI. The CDR3 has 16 amino acids. V was shortened by 4 bases and J by 6 bases, with 19 bases between the two germline ends. CDR3 sequence reads: CASSAPTADLTNEQFF. CDR3 nucleotide sequence: TGTGCCAGCAGTGCCCCTACAGCGGACCTAACCAATGAGCAGTTCTTC.

This chain links TRBV27 with TRBJ1-2; D possibly corresponds to TRBD1 (6 bases). CDR1 and CDR2 from the germline V gene are MNHEY and SMNVEV (reference sequence). The CDR3 contains 13 residues. V shed 3 bases and J shed 6 bases, with 11 bases lying between them. DNA for the CDR3: TGTGCCAGCAGTTTTCCAGGGGCCGATGGCTACACCTTC. Protein: CASSFPGADGYTF.

This clonotype was recorded many times. The V gene is TRBV20-1, the J gene TRBJ2-1, with D uncertain. V was clipped by 6 bases and J by 0 bases, with 15 bases between them. Germline V gene data show CDR1 as DFQATT and CDR2 as SNEGSKA (reference sequence). CDR3 length equals 15 residues. The DNA of the CDR3 is TGCAGTGCCTCAAGGGCCCGGAGCTCCTACAATGAGCAGTTCTTC. This codes for CSASRARSSYNEQFF.

In its sample, this clonotype was seen many times. This sequence joins TRBV5-1 and TRBJ2-5, with D perhaps matching TRBD1 or TRBD2 (5 bases each). The V and J ends lost 0 bases and 5 bases respectively, with 11 bases between them. The CDR3 sequence is 14 residues long. CDR1 is SGHRS and CDR2 is YFSETQ in the germline V gene. The CDR3 loop reads CASSLERGEETQYF. For the CDR3, the DNA is TGCGCCAGCAGCTTGGAACGAGGGGAGGAGACCCAGTACTTC.

There are many counts of this clonotype. Germline is not matched at one junction end, which may reflect a read error. The chain links TRBV15 to TRBJ2-1, with D perhaps matching TRBD1 or TRBD2 (5 bases each). The CDR3 totals 12 residues. Germline values: CDR1 LNHNV, CDR2 YYDKDF (reference sequence). CDR3 residues: CATSKATGTLDF. CDR3 DNA: TGTGCCACCAGCAAAGCCACCGGGACCCTTGACTTC.

Many counts were recorded for this clonotype. The J gene is TRBJ2-7, the V gene TRBV15; 7 bases agree with TRBD1. After removal of 3 bases from V and 3 bases from J, the junction contained 5 bases not matched to a gene. From germline, CDR1 is LNHNV and CDR2 YYDKDF (reference sequence). This CDR3 comprises 14 residues. This CDR3 reads CATSRSGQSYEQYF. The CDR3 nucleotides read TGTGCCACCAGCAGGTCGGGACAGAGCTACGAGCAGTACTTC.

The sample holds many counts of this clonotype. The chain has TRBV7-2 and TRBJ1-5, with D maybe TRBD1 (5 bases). Germline CDR1 is SGHTA and CDR2 is FQGNSA. The CDR3 has 15 residues. V dropped 5 bases and J dropped 0 bases, with 11 bases sitting between them. The CDR3 protein is CASSKGPYSNQPQHF. CDR3 DNA: TGTGCCAGCAGCAAGGGGCCGTATAGCAATCAGCCCCAGCATTTT.

In this sample, this clonotype turned up many times. The chain is built from TRBV5-5 and TRBJ2-5, with TRBD1 matching over 8 bases. CDR1 SGHKS and CDR2 YYEKEE come from the germline V gene (reference sequence). Losses at the gene ends were 4 bases for V and 2 bases for J; bases not matched to a gene: 4. This CDR3 has 14 residues. Here the CDR3 DNA reads TGTGCCAGCAGCACGGGACAGGCACAAGAGACCCAGTACTTC. Translating gives CASSTGQAQETQYF. Using reference TRBV5-5 and TRBJ2-5 for the parts outside the CDR3, the full variable domain is DAGVTQSPTHLIKTRGQQVTLRCSPISGHKSVSWYQQVLGQGPQFIFQYYEKEERGRGNFPDRFSARQFPNYSSELNVNALLLGDSALYLCASSTGQAQETQYFGPGTRLLVL.

With respect to this clonotype: This may be a read error, as it is one base from a much larger clone. The chain recombines TRBV12-3 or TRBV12-4 with TRBJ1-1, with 8 bases matching TRBD1. CDR3 length equals 11 residues. The CDR3 spells CAGRDRGEAFF. In DNA form, the CDR3 reads TGTGCCGGCAGAGACAGGGGAGAAGCTTTCTTT.

This clonotype has ten or more counts. V is TRBV18 and J is TRBJ1-6; 9 positions match TRBD1. The germline CDR1 and CDR2 sequences are KGHSH and LQKENI. J lost 8 bases, V lost 4 bases, and 12 bases had no gene match. This CDR3 region has 17 residues. The CDR3 protein is CASSRGQGFGGDSPLHF. DNA for the CDR3: TGTGCCAGCTCACGTGGACAGGGGTTCGGCGGGGATTCACCCCTCCACTTT.

This clonotype was observed at least ten times. The chain combines TRBV14 with TRBJ2-1, with D hard to call. The CDR3 has 12 residues. The V end was cut by 1 base, the J end by 5 bases, with 3 bases between. Germline V gives CDR1 SGHDN, CDR2 FVKESK. The CDR3, as DNA: TGTGCCAGCAGCCAAGCCAACAATGAGCAGTTCTTC. Translated: CASSQANNEQFF.

This clonotype has a count of ten or more. The chain joins TRBV12-3 or TRBV12-4 to TRBJ1-5; the D is unclear. The CDR3 runs 14 residues. V dropped 3 bases and J dropped 1 base, with 7 bases sitting between them. CDR3: CASSFSGSNQPQHF. DNA of the CDR3: TGTGCCAGCAGTTTTTCGGGGAGCAATCAGCCCCAGCATTTT.

This clonotype came up many times. The V gene is TRBV20-1, the J gene TRBJ2-3, with a weak D call TRBD2 (5 bases). The CDR3 totals 13 residues. The V end was cut by 6 bases, the J end by 7 bases, with 17 bases between. CDR1 and CDR2 from the germline V gene are DFQATT and SNEGSKA (reference sequence). Here the CDR3 DNA reads TGCAGTGCGACGACGGGGAGCTGGAATACGCAGTATTTT. Its protein product is CSATTGSWNTQYF.

This clonotype came up many times. The chain has TRBV20-1 and TRBJ2-1, with D unresolved. This CDR3 region has 11 residues. Germline V gene sequence: CDR1 DFQATT, CDR2 SNEGSKA (reference sequence). V lost 4 bases and J 9 bases, leaving 10 bases between the germline ends. The CDR3 sequence: CSATRTSEQFF. The CDR3 nucleotides are TGCAGTGCTACGAGAACGAGTGAGCAGTTCTTC.

The J gene is TRBJ1-3, the V gene TRBV4-1; D is perhaps TRBD1 (5 bases). Trimming shortened V by 2 bases and J by 0 bases, and 8 bases separated the two germline ends. The CDR3 totals 15 residues. The germline V gene has CDR1 MGHRA and CDR2 YSYEKL. The CDR3 reads CASSQHGASGNTIYF. For the CDR3, the DNA is TGCGCCAGCAGCCAACACGGGGCCTCTGGAAACACCATATATTTT.

In its sample, this clonotype was seen a few times. J is TRBJ1-4 and V is TRBV20-1; maybe TRBD1 (5 bases). V was clipped by 0 bases and J by 7 bases, with 15 bases between them. CDR1 and CDR2 (germline): DFQATT, SNEGSKA (reference sequence). The CDR3 length is 15 residues. The DNA of the CDR3 is TGCAGTGCTAGAGACCCCGGAGGGGCCGGTGAAAAACTGTTTTTT. Amino acid sequence: CSARDPGGAGEKLFF.

This clonotype has at least ten counts. The chain carries TRBV5-1 and TRBJ2-1, with 7 bases matching TRBD1. Germline CDR1 and CDR2: SGHRS and YFSETQ. The CDR3 sequence is 16 residues long. The V segment lost 1 base and the J segment 8 bases; nucleotides outside the gene matches: 12. DNA for the CDR3: TGCGCCAGCAGCTTGTCTCCCTCTGGGACAGTTGATGAGCAGTTCTTC. Amino acids: CASSLSPSGTVDEQFF.

This clonotype was counted at least ten times. This chain links TRBV2 with TRBJ1-1, with unresolved D. Germline CDR1 reads SNHLY; CDR2 reads FYNNEI. With 3 bases removed from V and 1 base from J, the gap between germline ends came to 6 bases. This CDR3 is built from 13 residues. CDR3 DNA sequence: TGTGCCAGCAGTGAGGGAGAGAACACTGAAGCTTTCTTT. The encoded protein is CASSEGENTEAFF.

This clonotype was seen a handful of times. Here the CDR3 reads CASSSPLAGSSYNEQFF. In nucleotides, the CDR3 is TGCGCCAGCAGCTCACCACTAGCGGGCAGCTCCTACAATGAGCAGTTCTTC. This sequence joins TRBV5-1 and TRBJ2-1; TRBD2 matches at 9 bases. Germline V gene lookup returns CDR1 SGHRS and CDR2 YFSETQ. This CDR3 is built from 17 residues. V gave up 3 bases and J gave up 0 bases; unmatched junction bases: 7.

This clonotype was seen repeatedly, ten times or more. The chain recombines TRBV6-1 with TRBJ2-1, with D maybe TRBD2 (7 bases). This CDR3 spans 15 amino acids. Between the trimmed V and J ends, which lost 7 bases and 1 base, there was a span of 14 bases. The germline gives CDR1 MNHNS, CDR2 SASEGT. The CDR3: CASMIAGASYNEQFF. The CDR3 nucleotides read TGTGCCAGCATGATCGCGGGGGCTTCCTACAATGAGCAGTTCTTC.

This clonotype has at least ten counts. Here the CDR3 DNA reads TGTGCCAGCAGTTTAGGGGGCTCGAACACTGAAGCTTTCTTT. This codes for CASSLGGSNTEAFF. This sequence joins TRBV12-3 or TRBV12-4 and TRBJ1-1; a possible D gene is TRBD1 (5 bases). The V end was cut by 1 base, the J end by 1 base, with 7 bases between. The length of the CDR3 is 14 residues.